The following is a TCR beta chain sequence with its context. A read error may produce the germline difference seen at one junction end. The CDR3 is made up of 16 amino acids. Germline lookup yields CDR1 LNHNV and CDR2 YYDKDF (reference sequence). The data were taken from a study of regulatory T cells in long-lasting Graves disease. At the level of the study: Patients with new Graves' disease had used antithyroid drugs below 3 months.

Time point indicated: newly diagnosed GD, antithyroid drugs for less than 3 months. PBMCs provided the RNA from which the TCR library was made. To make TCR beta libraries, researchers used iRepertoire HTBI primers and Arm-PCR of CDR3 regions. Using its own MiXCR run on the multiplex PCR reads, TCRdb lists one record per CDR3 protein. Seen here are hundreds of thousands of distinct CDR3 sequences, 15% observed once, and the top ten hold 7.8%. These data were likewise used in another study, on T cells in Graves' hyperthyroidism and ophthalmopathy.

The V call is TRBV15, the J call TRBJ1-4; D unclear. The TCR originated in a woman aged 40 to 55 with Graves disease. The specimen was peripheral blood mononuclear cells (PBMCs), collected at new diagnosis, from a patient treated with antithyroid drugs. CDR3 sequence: CATSRGSGQYNEKLLF. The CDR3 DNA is TGTGCCACCAGCAGAGGGTCTGGCCAGTATAATGAAAAACTGCTTTTT.